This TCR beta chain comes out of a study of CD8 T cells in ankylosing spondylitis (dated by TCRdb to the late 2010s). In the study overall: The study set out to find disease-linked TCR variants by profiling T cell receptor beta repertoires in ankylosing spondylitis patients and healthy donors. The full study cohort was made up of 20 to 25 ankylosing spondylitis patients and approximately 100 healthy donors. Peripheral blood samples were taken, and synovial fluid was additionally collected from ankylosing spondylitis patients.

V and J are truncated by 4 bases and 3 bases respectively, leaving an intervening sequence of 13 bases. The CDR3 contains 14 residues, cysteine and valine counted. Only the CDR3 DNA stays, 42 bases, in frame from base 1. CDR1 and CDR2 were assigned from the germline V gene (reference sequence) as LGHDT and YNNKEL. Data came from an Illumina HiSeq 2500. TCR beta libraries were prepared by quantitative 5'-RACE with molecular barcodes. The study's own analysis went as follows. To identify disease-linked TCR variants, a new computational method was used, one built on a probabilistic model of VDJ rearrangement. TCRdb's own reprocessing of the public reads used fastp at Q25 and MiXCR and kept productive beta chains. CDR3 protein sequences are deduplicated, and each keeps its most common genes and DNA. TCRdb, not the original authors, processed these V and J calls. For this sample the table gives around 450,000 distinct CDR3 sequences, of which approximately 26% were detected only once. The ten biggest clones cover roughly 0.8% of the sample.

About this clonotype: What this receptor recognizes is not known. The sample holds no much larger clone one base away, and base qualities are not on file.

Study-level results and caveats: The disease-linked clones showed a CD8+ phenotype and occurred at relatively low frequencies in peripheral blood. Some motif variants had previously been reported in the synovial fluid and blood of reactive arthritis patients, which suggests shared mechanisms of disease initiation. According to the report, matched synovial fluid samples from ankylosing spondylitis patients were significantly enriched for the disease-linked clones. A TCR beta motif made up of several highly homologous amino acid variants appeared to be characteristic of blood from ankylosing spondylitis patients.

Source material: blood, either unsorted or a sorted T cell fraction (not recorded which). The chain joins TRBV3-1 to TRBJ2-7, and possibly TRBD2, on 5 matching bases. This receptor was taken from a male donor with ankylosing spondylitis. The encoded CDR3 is CASSPRVGSYEQYV. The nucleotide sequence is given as TGTGCCAGCAGCCCTCGGGTAGGGAGCTACGAGCAGTACGTC.